Below, one T cell receptor (beta chain) is given with its context. This entry comes from a study of T cell changes during pregnancy in multiple sclerosis. Libraries were prepared by immunoSEQ multiplex PCR; TCRdb keeps only in-frame clonotypes and omits some of them. This table has about 100,000 clones, 85% to 95% appearing once. Sequencing was performed on peripheral blood, taken in the second trimester of pregnancy. The receptor was isolated from a female donor with multiple sclerosis, enrolled in a pregnancy study.

CDR3 nucleotide sequence: TGTGCCAGCAGCCCCCTGAAGGCTAGTAATGAGCAGTTCTTC. This sequence encodes CASSPLKASNEQFF. The chain couples TRBV5-4 to TRBJ2-1; D not resolved. Per the germline V gene, CDR1 is SGHNT and CDR2 is YYREEE (reference sequence). V gave up 4 bases and J gave up 7 bases, with 15 bases separating them. The CDR3 sequence is 14 residues long.